The entry below describes one T cell receptor beta chain. As yet, its antigen is unknown. This record belongs to a study of breast tumors, draining lymph nodes, adjacent tissues. TCRdb independently ran MiXCR on the multiplex PCR reads; one entry per CDR3 protein. Of fewer than 250,000 distinct CDR3 sequences listed, about 34% are singletons. Axillary draining lymph nodes of breast cancer patients supplied the node samples. Study results and limitations: Tumors had less TCR diversity than lymph nodes, more than nontumor tissue.

The V and J ends lost 5 bases and 14 bases respectively, with 12 bases between them. Germline-derived CDR1 and CDR2 are DFQATT and SNEGSKA (reference sequence). This CDR3 region has 9 residues. The rearrangement uses TRBV20-1 and TRBJ1-2; weak D call: TRBD1 (6 bases). Sequenced material: axillary lymph node tissue. This receptor was taken from a female donor with breast cancer. Some clones in this sample may be carry-over from other donors' samples. This CDR3 is CSAEGGYTF. The CDR3, as DNA: TGCAGTGCTGAAGGGGGGTATACCTTC.